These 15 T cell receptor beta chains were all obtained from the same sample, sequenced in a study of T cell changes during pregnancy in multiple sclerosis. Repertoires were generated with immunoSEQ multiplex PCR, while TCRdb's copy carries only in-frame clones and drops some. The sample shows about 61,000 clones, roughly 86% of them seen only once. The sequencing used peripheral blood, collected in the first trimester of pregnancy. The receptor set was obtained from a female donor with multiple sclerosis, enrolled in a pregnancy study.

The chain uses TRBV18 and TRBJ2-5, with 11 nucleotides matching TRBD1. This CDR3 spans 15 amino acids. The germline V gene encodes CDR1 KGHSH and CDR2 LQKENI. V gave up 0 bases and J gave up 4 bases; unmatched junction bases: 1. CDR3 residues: CASSPPGTGGETQYF. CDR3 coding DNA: TGTGCCAGCTCACCACCCGGGACAGGGGGAGAGACCCAGTACTTC. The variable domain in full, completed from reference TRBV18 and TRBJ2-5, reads NAGVMQNPRHLVRRRGQEARLRCSPMKGHSHVYWYRQLPEEGLKFMVYLQKENIIDESGMPKERFSAEFPKEGPSILRIQQVVRGDSAAYFCASSPPGTGGETQYFGPGTRLLVL.

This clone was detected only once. CDR3 in amino acids: CASSLIGGSGSDTQYF. As DNA, the CDR3 is TGTGCCAGCAGCTTAATTGGGGGGAGTGGGTCAGATACGCAGTATTTT. J is TRBJ2-3 and V is TRBV7-3; TRBD2 might be the D (6 bases). V gave up 1 base and J gave up 4 bases, with 15 bases separating them. This CDR3 is 16 amino acids long. CDR1 SGHTA and CDR2 FQGTGA come from the germline V gene.

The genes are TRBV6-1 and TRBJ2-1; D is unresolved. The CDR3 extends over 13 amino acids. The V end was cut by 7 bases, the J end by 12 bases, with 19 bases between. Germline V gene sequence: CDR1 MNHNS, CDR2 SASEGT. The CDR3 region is CASNVVIPPGQFF. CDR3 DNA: TGTGCCAGCAATGTAGTGATCCCCCCCGGGCAGTTCTTC.

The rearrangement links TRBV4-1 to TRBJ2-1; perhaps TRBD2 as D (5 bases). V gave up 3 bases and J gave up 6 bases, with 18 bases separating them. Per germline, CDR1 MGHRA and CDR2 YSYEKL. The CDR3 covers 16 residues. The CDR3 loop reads CASSQTPGIATNEQFF. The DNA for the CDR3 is TGCGCCAGCAGCCAGACACCCGGGATCGCCACCAATGAGCAGTTCTTC.

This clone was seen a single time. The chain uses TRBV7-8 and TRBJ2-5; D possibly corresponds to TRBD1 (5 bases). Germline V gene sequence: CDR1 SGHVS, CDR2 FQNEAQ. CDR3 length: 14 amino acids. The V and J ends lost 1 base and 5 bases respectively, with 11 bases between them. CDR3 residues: CASSLGDSWETQYF. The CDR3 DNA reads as TGTGCCAGCAGCTTAGGCGACAGTTGGGAGACCCAGTACTTC.

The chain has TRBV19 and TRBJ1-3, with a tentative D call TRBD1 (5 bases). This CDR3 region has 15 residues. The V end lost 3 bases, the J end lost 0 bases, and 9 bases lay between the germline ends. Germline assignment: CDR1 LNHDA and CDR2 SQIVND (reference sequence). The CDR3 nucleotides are TGTGCCAGTAGTATGGGGCCTAACTCTGGAAACACCATATATTTT. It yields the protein CASSMGPNSGNTIYF. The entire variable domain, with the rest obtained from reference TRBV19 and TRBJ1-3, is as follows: DGGITQSPKYLFRKEGQNVTLSCEQNLNHDAMYWYRQDPGQGLRLIYYSQIVNDFQKGDIAEGYSVSREKKESFPLTVTSAQKNPTAFYLCASSMGPNSGNTIYFGEGSWLTVV.

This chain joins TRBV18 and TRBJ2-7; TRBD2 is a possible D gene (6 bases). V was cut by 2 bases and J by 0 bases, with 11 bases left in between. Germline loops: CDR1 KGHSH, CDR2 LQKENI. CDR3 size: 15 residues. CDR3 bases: TGTGCCAGCTCACCATTGGAGGGGAGCTCCTACGAGCAGTACTTC. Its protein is CASSPLEGSSYEQYF. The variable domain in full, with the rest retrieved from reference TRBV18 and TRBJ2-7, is NAGVMQNPRHLVRRRGQEARLRCSPMKGHSHVYWYRQLPEEGLKFMVYLQKENIIDESGMPKERFSAEFPKEGPSILRIQQVVRGDSAAYFCASSPLEGSSYEQYFGPGTRLTVT.

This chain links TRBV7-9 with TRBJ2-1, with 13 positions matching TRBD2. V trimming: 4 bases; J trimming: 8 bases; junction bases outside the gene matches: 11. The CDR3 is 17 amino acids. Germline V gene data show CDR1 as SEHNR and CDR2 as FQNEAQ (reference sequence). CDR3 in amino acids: CASSSGRLAGGIDEQFF. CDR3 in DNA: TGTGCCAGCAGCTCCGGTCGACTAGCGGGAGGCATCGATGAGCAGTTCTTC. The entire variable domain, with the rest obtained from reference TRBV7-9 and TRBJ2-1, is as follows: DTGVSQNPRHKITKRGQNVTFRCDPISEHNRLYWYRQTLGQGPEFLTYFQNEAQLEKSRLLSDRFSAERPKGSFSTLEIQRTEQGDSAMYLCASSSGRLAGGIDEQFFGPGTRLTVL.

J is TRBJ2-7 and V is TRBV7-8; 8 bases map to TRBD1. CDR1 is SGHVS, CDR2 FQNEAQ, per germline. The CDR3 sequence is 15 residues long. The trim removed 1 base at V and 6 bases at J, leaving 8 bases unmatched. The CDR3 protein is CASSLGGRRGLEQYF. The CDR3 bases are TGTGCCAGCAGCTTAGGAGGTCGCAGGGGGCTCGAGCAGTACTTC.

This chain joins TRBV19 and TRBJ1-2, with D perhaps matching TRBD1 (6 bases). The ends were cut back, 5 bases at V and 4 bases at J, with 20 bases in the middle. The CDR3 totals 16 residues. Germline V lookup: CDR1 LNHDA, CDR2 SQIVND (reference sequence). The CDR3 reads CASSRTLTGSGYGYTF. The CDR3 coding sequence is TGTGCCAGTAGTCGGACCCTAACAGGGTCGGGCTATGGCTACACCTTC. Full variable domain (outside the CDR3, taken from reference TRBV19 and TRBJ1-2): DGGITQSPKYLFRKEGQNVTLSCEQNLNHDAMYWYRQDPGQGLRLIYYSQIVNDFQKGDIAEGYSVSREKKESFPLTVTSAQKNPTAFYLCASSRTLTGSGYGYTFGSGTRLTVV.

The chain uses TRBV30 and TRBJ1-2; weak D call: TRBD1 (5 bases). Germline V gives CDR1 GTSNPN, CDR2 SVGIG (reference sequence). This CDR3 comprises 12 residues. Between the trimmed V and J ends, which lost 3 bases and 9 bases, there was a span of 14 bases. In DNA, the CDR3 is TGTGCCTGGAGCGGGGGAGGCCTGAGCTACACCTTC. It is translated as CAWSGGGLSYTF.

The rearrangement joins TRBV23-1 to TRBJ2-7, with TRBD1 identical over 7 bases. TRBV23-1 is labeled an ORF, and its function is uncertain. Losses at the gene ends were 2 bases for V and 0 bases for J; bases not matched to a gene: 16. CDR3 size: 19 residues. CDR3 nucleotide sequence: TGCGCCAGCAGTCAAAGATTGAGAGTGGTAAGGGACAGCTCCTACGAGCAGTACTTC. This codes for CASSQRLRVVRDSSYEQYF.

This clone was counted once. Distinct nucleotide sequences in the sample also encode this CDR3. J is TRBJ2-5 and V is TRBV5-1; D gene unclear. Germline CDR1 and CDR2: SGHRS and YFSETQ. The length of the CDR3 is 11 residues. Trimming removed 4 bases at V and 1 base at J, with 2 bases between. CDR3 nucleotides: TGCGCCAGCAGCCTCCAAGAGACCCAGTACTTC. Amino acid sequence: CASSLQETQYF.

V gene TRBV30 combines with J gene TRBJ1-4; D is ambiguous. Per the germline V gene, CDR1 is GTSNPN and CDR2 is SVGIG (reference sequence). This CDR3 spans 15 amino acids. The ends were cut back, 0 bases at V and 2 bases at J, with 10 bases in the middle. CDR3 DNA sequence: TGTGCCTGGAGTGTACGGAGGGCGACTAATGAAAAACTGTTTTTT. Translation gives CAWSVRRATNEKLFF.

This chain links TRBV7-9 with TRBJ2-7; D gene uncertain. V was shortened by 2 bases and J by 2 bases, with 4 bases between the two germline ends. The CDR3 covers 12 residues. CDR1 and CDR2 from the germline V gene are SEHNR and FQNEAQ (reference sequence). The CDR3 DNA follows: TGTGCCAGCAGCTTATTCGCCTACGAGCAGTACTTC. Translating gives CASSLFAYEQYF. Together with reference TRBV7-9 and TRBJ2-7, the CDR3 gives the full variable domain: DTGVSQNPRHKITKRGQNVTFRCDPISEHNRLYWYRQTLGQGPEFLTYFQNEAQLEKSRLLSDRFSAERPKGSFSTLEIQRTEQGDSAMYLCASSLFAYEQYFGPGTRLTVT.